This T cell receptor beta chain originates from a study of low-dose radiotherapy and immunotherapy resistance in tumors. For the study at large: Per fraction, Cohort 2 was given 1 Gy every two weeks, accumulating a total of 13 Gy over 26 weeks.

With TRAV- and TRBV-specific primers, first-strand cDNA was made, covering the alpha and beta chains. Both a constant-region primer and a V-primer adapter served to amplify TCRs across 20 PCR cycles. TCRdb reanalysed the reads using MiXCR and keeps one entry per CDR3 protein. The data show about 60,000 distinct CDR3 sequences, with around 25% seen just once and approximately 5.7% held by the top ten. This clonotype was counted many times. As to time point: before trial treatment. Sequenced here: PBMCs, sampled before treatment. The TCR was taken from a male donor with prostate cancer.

The CDR3 loop is CASSQDAGGADGYTF. In DNA form, the CDR3 reads TGTGCCAGCAGCCAGGACGCAGGGGGCGCCGATGGCTACACCTTC. The chain uses TRBV4-2 and TRBJ1-2, with TRBD1 matching 8 bases. This CDR3 has 15 residues. Germline V gene sequence: CDR1 LGHNA, CDR2 YNFKEQ. The V gene end was trimmed by 3 bases and the J gene end by 6 bases; junction bases not matched to a gene: 9.